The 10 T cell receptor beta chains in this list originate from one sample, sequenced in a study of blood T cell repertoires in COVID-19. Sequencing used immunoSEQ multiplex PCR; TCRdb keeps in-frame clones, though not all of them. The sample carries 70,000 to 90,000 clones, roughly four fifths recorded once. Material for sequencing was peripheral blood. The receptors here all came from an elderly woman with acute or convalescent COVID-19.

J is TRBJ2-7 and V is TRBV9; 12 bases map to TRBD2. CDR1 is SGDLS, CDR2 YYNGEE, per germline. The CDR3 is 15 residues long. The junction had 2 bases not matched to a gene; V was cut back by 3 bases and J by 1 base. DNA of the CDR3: TGTGCCAGCAGCGCAGGACTAGCGGGATCCTACGAGCAGTACTTC. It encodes CASSAGLAGSYEQYF.

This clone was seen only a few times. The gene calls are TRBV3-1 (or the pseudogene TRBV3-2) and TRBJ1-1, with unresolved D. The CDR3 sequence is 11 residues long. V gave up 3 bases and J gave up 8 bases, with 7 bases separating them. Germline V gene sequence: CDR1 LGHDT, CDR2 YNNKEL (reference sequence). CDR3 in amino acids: CASSQSGEAFF. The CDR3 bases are TGTGCCAGCAGCCAGTCGGGGGAAGCTTTCTTT.

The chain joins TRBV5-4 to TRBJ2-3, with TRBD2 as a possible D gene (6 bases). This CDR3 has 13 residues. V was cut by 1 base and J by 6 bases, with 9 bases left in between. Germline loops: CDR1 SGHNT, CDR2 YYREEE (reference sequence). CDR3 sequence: CASSLRGSDTQYF. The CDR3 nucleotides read TGTGCCAGCAGCTTGCGGGGGTCCGATACGCAGTATTTT.

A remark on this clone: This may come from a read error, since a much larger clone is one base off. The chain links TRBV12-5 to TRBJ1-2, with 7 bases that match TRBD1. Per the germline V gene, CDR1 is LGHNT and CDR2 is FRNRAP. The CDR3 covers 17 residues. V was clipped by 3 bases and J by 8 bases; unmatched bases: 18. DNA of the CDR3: TGTGCTAGTGGTTTTACCCCTTACGCTGGGACAGAGTGCGGCTACACCTTC. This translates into CASGFTPYAGTECGYTF.

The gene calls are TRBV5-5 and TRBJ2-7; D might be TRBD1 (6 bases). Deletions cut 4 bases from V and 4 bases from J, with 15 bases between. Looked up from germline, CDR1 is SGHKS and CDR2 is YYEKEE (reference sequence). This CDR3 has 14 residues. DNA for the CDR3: TGTGCCAGCAGCCCGTCGGGTGGGACATACGAGCAGTACTTC. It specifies CASSPSGGTYEQYF.

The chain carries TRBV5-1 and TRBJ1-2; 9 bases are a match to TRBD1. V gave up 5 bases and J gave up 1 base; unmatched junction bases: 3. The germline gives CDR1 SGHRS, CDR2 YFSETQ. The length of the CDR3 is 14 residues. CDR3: CASSRTGDNYGYTF. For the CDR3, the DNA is TGCGCCAGCAGTCGGACAGGGGATAACTATGGCTACACCTTC.

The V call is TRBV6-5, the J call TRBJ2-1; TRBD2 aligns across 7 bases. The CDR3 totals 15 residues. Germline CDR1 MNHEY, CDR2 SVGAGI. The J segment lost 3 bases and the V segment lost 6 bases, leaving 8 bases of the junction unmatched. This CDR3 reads CASRSGTTGYNEQFF. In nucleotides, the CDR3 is TGTGCCAGCAGGTCCGGGACTACGGGCTACAATGAGCAGTTCTTC.

This CDR3 is CASRQGYQETQYF. For the CDR3, the DNA is TGCGCCAGCAGACAGGGGTACCAAGAGACCCAGTACTTC. This sequence joins TRBV23-1 and TRBJ2-5; TRBD1 matches 7 bases. TRBV23-1 is an open reading frame whose function is uncertain. V lost 6 bases, J lost 0 bases, and 1 base stayed unmatched. This CDR3 comprises 13 residues.

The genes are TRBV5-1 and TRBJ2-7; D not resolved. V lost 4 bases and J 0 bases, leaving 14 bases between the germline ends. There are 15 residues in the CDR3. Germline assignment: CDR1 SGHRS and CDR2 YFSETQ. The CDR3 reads CASSPSPLSSYEQYF. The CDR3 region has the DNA TGCGCCAGCAGCCCCTCTCCCCTCAGCTCCTACGAGCAGTACTTC.

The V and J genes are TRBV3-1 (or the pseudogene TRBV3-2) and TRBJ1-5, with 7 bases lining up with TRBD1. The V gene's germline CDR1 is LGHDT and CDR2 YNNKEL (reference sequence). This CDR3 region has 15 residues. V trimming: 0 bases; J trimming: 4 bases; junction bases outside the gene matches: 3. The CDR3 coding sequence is TGTGCCAGCAGCCAAGAGAGGGACAGAAATCAGCCCCAGCATTTT. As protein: CASSQERDRNQPQHF.